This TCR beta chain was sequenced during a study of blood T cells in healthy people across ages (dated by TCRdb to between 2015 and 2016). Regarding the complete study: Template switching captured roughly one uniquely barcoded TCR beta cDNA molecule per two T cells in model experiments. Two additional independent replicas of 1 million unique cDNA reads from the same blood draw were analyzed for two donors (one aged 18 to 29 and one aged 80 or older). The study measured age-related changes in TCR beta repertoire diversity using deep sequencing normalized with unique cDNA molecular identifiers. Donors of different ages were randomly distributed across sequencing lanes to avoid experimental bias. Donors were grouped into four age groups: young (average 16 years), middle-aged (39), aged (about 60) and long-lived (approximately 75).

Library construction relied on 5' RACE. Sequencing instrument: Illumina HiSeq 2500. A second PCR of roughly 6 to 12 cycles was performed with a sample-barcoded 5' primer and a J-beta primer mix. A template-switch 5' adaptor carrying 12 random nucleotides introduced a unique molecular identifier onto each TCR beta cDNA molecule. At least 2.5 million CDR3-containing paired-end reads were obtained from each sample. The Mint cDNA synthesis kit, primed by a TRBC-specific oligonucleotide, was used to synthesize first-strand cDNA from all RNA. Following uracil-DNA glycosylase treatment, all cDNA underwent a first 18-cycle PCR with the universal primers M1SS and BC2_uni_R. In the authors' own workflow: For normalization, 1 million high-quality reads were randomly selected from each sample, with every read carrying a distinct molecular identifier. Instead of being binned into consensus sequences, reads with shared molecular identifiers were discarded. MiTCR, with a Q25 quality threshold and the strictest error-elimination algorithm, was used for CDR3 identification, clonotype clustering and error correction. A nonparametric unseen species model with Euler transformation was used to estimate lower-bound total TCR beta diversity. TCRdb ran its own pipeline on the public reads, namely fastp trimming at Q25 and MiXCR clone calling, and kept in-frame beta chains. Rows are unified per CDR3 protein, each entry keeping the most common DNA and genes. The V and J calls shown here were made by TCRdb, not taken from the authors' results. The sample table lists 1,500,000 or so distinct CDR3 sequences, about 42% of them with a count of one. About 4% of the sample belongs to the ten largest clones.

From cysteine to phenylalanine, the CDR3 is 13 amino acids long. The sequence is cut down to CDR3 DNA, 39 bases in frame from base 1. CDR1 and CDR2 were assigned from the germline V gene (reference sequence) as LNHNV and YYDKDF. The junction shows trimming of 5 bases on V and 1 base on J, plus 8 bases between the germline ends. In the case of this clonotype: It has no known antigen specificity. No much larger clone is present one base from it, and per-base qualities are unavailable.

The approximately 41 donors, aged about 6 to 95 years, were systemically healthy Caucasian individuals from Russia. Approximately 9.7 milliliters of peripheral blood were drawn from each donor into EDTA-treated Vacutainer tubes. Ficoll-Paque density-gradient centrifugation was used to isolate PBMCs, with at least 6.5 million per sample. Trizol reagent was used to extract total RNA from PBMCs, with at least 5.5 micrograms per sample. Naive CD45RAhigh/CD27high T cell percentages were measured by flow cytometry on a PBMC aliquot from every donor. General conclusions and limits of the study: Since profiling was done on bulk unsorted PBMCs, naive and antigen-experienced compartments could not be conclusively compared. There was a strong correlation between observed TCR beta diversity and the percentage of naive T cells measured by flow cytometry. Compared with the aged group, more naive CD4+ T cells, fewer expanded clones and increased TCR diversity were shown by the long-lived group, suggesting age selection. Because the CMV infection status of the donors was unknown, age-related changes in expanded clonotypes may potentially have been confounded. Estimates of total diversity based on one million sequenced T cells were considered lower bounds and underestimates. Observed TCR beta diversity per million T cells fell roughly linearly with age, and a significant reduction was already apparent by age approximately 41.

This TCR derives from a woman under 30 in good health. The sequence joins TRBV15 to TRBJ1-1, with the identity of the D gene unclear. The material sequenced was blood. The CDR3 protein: CATSAGWNTEAFF. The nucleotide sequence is TGTGCCACCAGCGCGGGGTGGAACACTGAAGCTTTCTTT.